What follows is one T cell receptor beta chain and its context. Generated by immunoSEQ multiplex PCR, the TCRdb table keeps only in-frame clones and is missing some. The sample has just under 550,000 clones, around 78% seen once; the top ten hold around 0.012%. The data belong to a study of shared T cell receptors in the human thymus. Trimming stripped 3 bases from V and 2 bases from J, with 11 bases between. Germline V CDR1 and CDR2: LGHNA, YNFKEQ. The CDR3 runs 15 residues. This sample was also put to use in a study of human thymus T cells. As that report states: Donors were healthy Finnish infants having corrective surgery for congenital heart defects. The thymus tissue came from resections taken during corrective heart surgery. Thymic and blood repertoires showed apparently biased V and J gene usage. Related research has reported that thymic repertoires overlap highly among unrelated individuals.

Material for sequencing was thymocytes. This sequence joins TRBV4-2 and TRBJ2-1, with D perhaps TRBD2 (6 bases). The clonotype originates from a boy younger than two with a congenital heart defect. The CDR3 sequence: CASSQNRETYNEQFF. The CDR3 DNA sequence: TGTGCCAGCAGCCAGAATCGGGAGACCTACAATGAGCAGTTCTTC.